Each of the 17 T cell receptor beta chains below was sequenced from the same sample in a study of tumor-infiltrating lymphocytes in oesophageal squamous cell carcinoma. Each CDR3 protein gets one entry after TCRdb re-called the PCR reads with MiXCR. The sample contains roughly 20,000 distinct CDR3 sequences, roughly 37% of which appear only once. Sequenced sample: blood. These receptors all stem from a male donor with esophageal squamous cell carcinoma.

This chain connects TRBV7-2 to TRBJ2-5; D is uncertain. The end of the DNA is better explained by TRBJ2-7, so the J call may be wrong. The germline V gene has CDR1 SGHTA and CDR2 FQGNSA. This CDR3 region has 16 residues. CDR3 amino acids: CASSLGRVNTIYEQYF. CDR3 sequence (DNA): TGTGCCAGCAGCCTCGGGCGCGTAAATACTATCTACGAGCAGTACTTC.

The rearrangement links TRBV6-2 or TRBV6-3 to TRBJ2-5; maybe TRBD1 (6 bases). The last part of the DNA fits TRBJ1-1 better; the J call may be wrong. The CDR3 is 13 amino acids. Germline V gives CDR1 MNHEY, CDR2 SVGEGT. The CDR3 loop reads CASRVGGLTEAFF. In DNA form, the CDR3 reads TGTGCCAGCAGGGTCGGGGGGCTTACTGAAGCTTTCTTT.

The chain joins TRBV5-1 to TRBJ2-7, with 11 bases lining up with TRBD2. The last part of the DNA fits TRBJ2-1 better; the J call may be wrong. The CDR3 loop spans 21 amino acids. Germline CDR1 is SGHRS and CDR2 is YFSETQ. The CDR3, as DNA: TGCGCCAGCAGCCCAGACAGGGGCGCCGGGACTAGCGGCAGCTCCTACAATGAGCAGTTCTTC. Protein: CASSPDRGAGTSGSSYNEQFF.

The genes are TRBV20-1 and TRBJ2-1, with 8 bases aligning to TRBD2. The better agreement between TRBJ2-5 and the DNA end casts doubt on the J call. There are 15 residues in the CDR3. The germline gives CDR1 DFQATT, CDR2 SNEGSKA (reference sequence). The CDR3 bases are TGCAGTGCTCCCGGGCCCGGGGGGGCGGTAGAGACCCAGTACTTC. It codes for CSAPGPGGAVETQYF.

V and J are TRBV7-2 and TRBJ2-3; 11 nucleotides align to TRBD2. The DNA end is a closer match to TRBJ2-5, so the J assignment may be wrong. Germline CDR1 is SGHTA and CDR2 is FQGNSA. The CDR3 covers 15 residues. Here the CDR3 DNA reads TGTGCCAGCAGCTTATTGACTAGCGGGAAGGAGACCCAGTACTTC. Protein sequence: CASSLLTSGKETQYF.

This chain links TRBV11-2 with TRBJ2-6; unclear D gene. Germline V gene data show CDR1 as SGHAT and CDR2 as FQNNGV. This CDR3 has 13 amino acids. Trimming shortened V by 7 bases and J by 5 bases, and 9 bases separated the two germline ends. CDR3 sequence (DNA): TGTGCCAGCACCGCAGACAGGGCCAACGTCCTGACTTTC. Residues: CASTADRANVLTF.

This clonotype ranks as medium-sized. This sequence joins TRBV6-1 and TRBJ1-1; D call uncertain. The V end lost 9 bases, the J end lost 0 bases, and 17 bases lay between the germline ends. Germline V gene data show CDR1 as MNHNS and CDR2 as SASEGT. This CDR3 is built from 15 residues. In nucleotides, the CDR3 is TGTGCCAGTTTCGATCTGGGGAGACTGAACACTGAAGCTTTCTTT. It encodes CASFDLGRLNTEAFF.

As concerns this clonotype: A read error may explain this, as a much larger clone is one base away. The chain uses TRBV19 and TRBJ1-1; D gene ambiguous. The V gene's germline CDR1 is LNHDA and CDR2 SQIVND (reference sequence). The CDR3 is 13 amino acids. CDR3 residues: CASSGRLTGELYF. The CDR3 nucleotides are TGTGCCAGTAGTGGACGGCTCACCGGGGAGCTGTATTTT. Full variable domain (missing parts from reference TRBV19 and TRBJ1-1): DGGITQSPKYLFRKEGQNVTLSCEQNLNHDAMYWYRQDPGQGLRLIYYSQIVNDFQKGDIAEGYSVSREKKESFPLTVTSAQKNPTAFYLCASSGRLTGELYFGQGTRLTVV.

This clonotype showed up many times. This chain links TRBV5-4 with TRBJ2-5; TRBD2 aligns across 8 bases. Germline V lookup: CDR1 SGHNT, CDR2 YYREEE (reference sequence). J gave up 2 bases and V 5 bases, and 8 bases lay outside the gene matches. The length of the CDR3 is 15 residues. In DNA form, the CDR3 reads TGTGCCAGCAGGGATAATCGCGGGGGGCAAGAGACCCAGTACTTC. It yields the protein CASRDNRGGQETQYF.

This clonotype has at least ten counts. This chain connects TRBV12-3 or TRBV12-4 to TRBJ2-7; no firm D call. The CDR3 covers 13 residues. Trimming removed 6 bases from V and 2 bases from J, with 11 bases in between. CDR3 in amino acids: CASSPSGTYEQYF. The CDR3 DNA is TGTGCCAGCAGCCCTAGTGGAACCTACGAGCAGTACTTC.

This clonotype was recorded many times. The V gene is TRBV11-2, the J gene TRBJ1-2; D is perhaps TRBD1 (6 bases). V gave up 5 bases and J gave up 5 bases, with 15 bases separating them. The CDR3 is 14 residues long. The germline gives CDR1 SGHAT, CDR2 FQNNGV. The CDR3 DNA reads as TGTGCCAGCAGCCCTATCGGACAGATTTATGGCTACACCTTC. Translated, it gives CASSPIGQIYGYTF.

V gene TRBV24-1 combines with J gene TRBJ2-5; TRBD1 matches 9 bases. The J segment lost 3 bases and the V segment lost 0 bases, leaving 7 bases of the junction unmatched. Germline CDR1 and CDR2: KGHDR and SFDVKD. This CDR3 has 17 amino acids. The CDR3 sequence is CATSDLQRTGEKETQYF. The CDR3 bases are TGTGCCACCAGTGATTTGCAGCGGACAGGGGAGAAAGAGACCCAGTACTTC.

V and J are TRBV25-1 and TRBJ1-1; TRBD1 is a possible D gene (5 bases). The V gene lost 4 bases and the J gene lost 6 bases, with 12 bases spanning the gap. The CDR3 length is 13 residues. Germline assignment: CDR1 MGHDK and CDR2 SYGVNS. The CDR3 is CASSGGIRAEAFF. The CDR3 DNA reads as TGTGCCAGCAGTGGAGGGATCAGGGCTGAAGCTTTCTTT.

J is TRBJ1-5 and V is TRBV7-6; D is uncertain. Trimming removed 2 bases from V and 6 bases from J, with 8 bases in between. Germline CDR1 SGHVS, CDR2 FNYEAQ. The CDR3 length is 13 residues. The DNA for the CDR3 is TGTGCCAGCAGCTTACGGTTGGGTCAGCCCCAGCATTTT. Its protein is CASSLRLGQPQHF.

This clonotype has more than one count but fewer than ten. V gene TRBV7-8 combines with J gene TRBJ2-1, with D hard to call. V lost 0 bases to trimming and J lost 5 bases, with 14 bases between them. CDR3 length: 16 residues. CDR1 is SGHVS, CDR2 FQNEAQ, per germline. CDR3 in DNA: TGTGCCAGCAGCTTAGCGGGCGGAGTGCGGCACAATGAGCAGTTCTTC. Translation: CASSLAGGVRHNEQFF.

The sample holds many counts of this clonotype. The chain employs TRBV7-8 and TRBJ2-3, with 7 positions matching TRBD2. The trim removed 3 bases at V and 4 bases at J, leaving 7 bases unmatched. This CDR3 region has 15 residues. Germline V gives CDR1 SGHVS, CDR2 FQNEAQ. This CDR3 reads CASSFRGRGPDTQYF. CDR3 bases: TGTGCCAGCAGCTTTCGCGGGAGAGGCCCAGATACGCAGTATTTT.

This clonotype was detected ten times or more. This chain joins TRBV7-9 and TRBJ1-5; D is perhaps TRBD1 (6 bases). Trimming pared 8 bases from V and 5 bases from J, leaving 25 bases between. Germline CDR1 SEHNR, CDR2 FQNEAQ (reference sequence). This CDR3 is 17 amino acids long. CDR3 sequence: CASATSKGGREDQPQHF. The CDR3 DNA is TGTGCCAGCGCTACTTCTAAGGGGGGCAGGGAGGATCAGCCCCAGCATTTT.